This TCR beta chain was sequenced in a study of blood T cell repertoires in COVID-19. At the level of the study: From T cells, B-cell-depleted T cells, or PBMCs came the material, which was cDNA or gDNA.

Concerning this clone itself: The same CDR3 also results from other DNA sequences found in this sample.

Looked up from germline, CDR1 is MNHEY and CDR2 is SVGAGI. The CDR3 spans 11 residues. Trimming removed 5 bases from V and 3 bases from J, with 5 bases in between. Using immunoSEQ multiplex PCR, the repertoire was profiled, and TCRdb retains in-frame clones only, with some absent. In the table there are 95,000 to 110,000 clones, roughly 80% of which are singletons. Sequencing used peripheral blood. This rearrangement joins TRBV6-5 to TRBJ2-7, with a possible D match to TRBD1 (5 bases). The origin of this receptor is a man between 60 and 75 years old with acute or convalescent COVID-19. CDR3 sequence: CASSTGYEQYF. CDR3 nucleotide sequence: TGTGCCAGCAGTACAGGCTACGAGCAGTACTTC.